A selection of T cell receptor beta chains follows, all from one sample in a study of blood T cell repertoires in COVID-19. Sequenced by immunoSEQ multiplex PCR; TCRdb stores in-frame clones only, minus some. The table lists about 68,000 clones, around three quarters of them singletons, with about 24% in the top ten. Sequencing was carried out using peripheral blood. The receptors were sampled from a human donor in a cohort sampled during active COVID-19. Each CDR3 is given with its conserved first and last residue. Each record gives: D gene, V gene, clone size, J gene, CDR3 protein, CDR3 DNA. The D gene is left open where the match is weak. The size entry is marked missing in some rows and otherwise reads once, few, many or a size class.

.,TRBV5-1,few,TRBJ1-4,CASSLEAAAMELFF,TGCGCCAGCAGCTTGGAGGCGGCGGCTATGGAACTGTTTTTT
TRBD1,TRBV5-1,.,TRBJ2-2,CASTPGGQITGELFF,TGCGCCAGCACCCCAGGGGGCCAGATCACCGGGGAGCTGTTTTTT
.,TRBV7-8,.,TRBJ2-2,CASSTSGLGTGELFF,TGTGCCAGCAGCACTTCAGGGTTGGGCACCGGGGAGCTGTTTTTT
TRBD2,TRBV9,few,TRBJ2-5,CASSVEGLEGETQYF,TGTGCCAGCAGCGTAGAGGGACTAGAGGGAGAGACCCAGTACTTC
.,TRBV7-8,once,TRBJ2-2,CASSLAFGAGELFF,TGTGCCAGCAGCTTAGCATTCGGGGCCGGGGAGCTGTTTTTT
TRBD2,TRBV6-6,.,TRBJ2-7,CASRSPGLAGVNEQYF,TGTGCCAGCAGATCACCGGGACTAGCGGGGGTAAACGAGCAGTACTTC
.,TRBV28,.,TRBJ1-6,CASSRDRTDSPLHF,TGTGCCAGCAGCCGTGACAGGACAGATTCACCCCTCCACTTT
TRBD2,TRBV7-2,.,TRBJ2-2,CASSLLAGGTGELFF,TGTGCCAGCAGCTTACTAGCGGGGGGGACCGGGGAGCTGTTTTTT
.,TRBV30,.,TRBJ1-4,CAWSQGQSNEKLFF,TGTGCCTGGAGTCAGGGACAATCTAATGAAAAACTGTTTTTT
.,TRBV4-1,once,TRBJ2-7,CASSQSPGVQGNSYEQYF,TGCGCCAGCAGCCAATCCCCGGGCGTACAGGGAAACTCCTACGAGCAGTACTTC
.,TRBV18,.,TRBJ2-7,CASSPTGINEQYF,TGTGCCAGCTCACCGACGGGGATTAACGAGCAGTACTTC
.,TRBV10-3,.,TRBJ2-5,CAISDGHTGETQYF,TGTGCCATCAGTGACGGTCATACCGGAGAGACCCAGTACTTC
TRBD1,TRBV7-2,.,TRBJ2-3,CASSTHGTGVKDTQYF,TGTGCCAGCAGCACCCACGGGACAGGGGTAAAGGATACGCAGTATTTT
TRBD1,TRBV19,.,TRBJ2-7,CATSTGQTYEQYF,TGTGCCACCTCGACAGGGCAGACCTACGAGCAGTACTTC
.,TRBV16,.,TRBJ1-5,CASSQSGGARGNQPQHF,TGTGCCAGCAGCCAATCAGGGGGGGCGAGGGGCAATCAGCCCCAGCATTTT
.,TRBV3-1/TRBV3-2,.,TRBJ1-2,CASSQDGGAWGYTF,TGTGCCAGCAGCCAAGACGGGGGGGCTTGGGGCTACACCTTC
TRBD1,TRBV6-6,.,TRBJ1-2,CASSYSGQGAFGYTF,TGTGCCAGCAGTTACTCGGGACAGGGGGCGTTTGGCTACACCTTC